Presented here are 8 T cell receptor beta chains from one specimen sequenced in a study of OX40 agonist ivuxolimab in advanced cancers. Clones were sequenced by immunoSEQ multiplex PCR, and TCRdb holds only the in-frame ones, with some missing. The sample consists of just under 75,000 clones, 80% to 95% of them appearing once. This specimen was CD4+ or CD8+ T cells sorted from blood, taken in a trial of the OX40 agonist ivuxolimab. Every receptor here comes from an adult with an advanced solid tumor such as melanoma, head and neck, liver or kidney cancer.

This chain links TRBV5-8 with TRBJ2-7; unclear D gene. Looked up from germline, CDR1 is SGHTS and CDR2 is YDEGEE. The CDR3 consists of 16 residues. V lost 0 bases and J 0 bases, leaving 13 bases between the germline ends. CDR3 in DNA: TGTGCCAGCAGCTTGGTTACGGGCCTTGCCTCCTACGAGCAGTACTTC. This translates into CASSLVTGLASYEQYF.

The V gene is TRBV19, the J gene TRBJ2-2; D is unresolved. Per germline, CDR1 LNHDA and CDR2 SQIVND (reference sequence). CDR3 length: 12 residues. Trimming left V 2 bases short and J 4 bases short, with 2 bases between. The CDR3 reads CASSIFTGELFF. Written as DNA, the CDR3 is TGTGCCAGTAGTATATTCACCGGGGAGCTGTTTTTT.

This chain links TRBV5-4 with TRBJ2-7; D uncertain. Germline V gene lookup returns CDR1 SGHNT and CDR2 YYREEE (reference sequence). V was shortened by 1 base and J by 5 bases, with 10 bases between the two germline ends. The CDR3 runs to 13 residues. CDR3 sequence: CASSLHVLNEQYF. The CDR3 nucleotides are TGTGCCAGCAGCTTGCACGTTCTTAACGAGCAGTACTTC.

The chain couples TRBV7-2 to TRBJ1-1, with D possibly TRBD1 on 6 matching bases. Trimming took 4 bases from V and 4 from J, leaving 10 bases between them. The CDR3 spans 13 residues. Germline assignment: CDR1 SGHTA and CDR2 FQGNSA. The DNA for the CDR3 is TGTGCCAGCAGCTCGGGGGCAGCCACTGAAGCTTTCTTT. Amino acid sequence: CASSSGAATEAFF.

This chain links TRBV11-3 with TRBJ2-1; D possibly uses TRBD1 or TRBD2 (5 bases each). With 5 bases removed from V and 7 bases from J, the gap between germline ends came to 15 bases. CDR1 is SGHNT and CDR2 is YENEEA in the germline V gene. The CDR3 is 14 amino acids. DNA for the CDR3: TGTGCCAGCAGCACCCGACGGGGACCAAATGAGCAGTTCTTC. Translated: CASSTRRGPNEQFF.

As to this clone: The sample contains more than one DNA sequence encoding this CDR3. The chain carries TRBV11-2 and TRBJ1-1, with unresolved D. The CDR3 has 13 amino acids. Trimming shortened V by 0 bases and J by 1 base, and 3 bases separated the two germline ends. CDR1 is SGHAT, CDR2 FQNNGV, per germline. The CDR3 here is CASSLDRNTEAFF. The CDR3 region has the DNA TGTGCCAGCAGCTTAGACAGGAACACTGAAGCTTTCTTT.

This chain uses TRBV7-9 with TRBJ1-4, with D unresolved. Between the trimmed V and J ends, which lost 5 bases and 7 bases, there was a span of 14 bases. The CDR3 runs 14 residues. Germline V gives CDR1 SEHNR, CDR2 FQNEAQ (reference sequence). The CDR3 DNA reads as TGTGCCAGCAGCCCCCAGGCTAGCAGTGAAAAACTGTTTTTT. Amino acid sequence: CASSPQASSEKLFF.

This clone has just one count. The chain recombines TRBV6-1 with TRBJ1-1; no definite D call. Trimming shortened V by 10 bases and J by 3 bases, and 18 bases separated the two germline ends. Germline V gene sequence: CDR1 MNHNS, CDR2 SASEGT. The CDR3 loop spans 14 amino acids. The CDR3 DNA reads TGTGCCACCCACGAGGTTTATGGGGACACTGAAGCTTTCTTT. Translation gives CATHEVYGDTEAFF.